The rows below give T cell receptor beta chains drawn from one sample of a study of T cell responses to AZD1222 COVID-19 vaccine. Produced via immunoSEQ multiplex PCR; TCRdb's table is partial and in-frame only. The sample lists about 150,000 clones, 91% occurring once. The sequencing here drew on peripheral blood, taken on day 0 of AZD1222 vaccination. The receptors shown here come from an adult in good health. Each CDR3 is given with its conserved first and last residue.

v_call,j_call,cdr3_aa
TRBV20-1,TRBJ2-7,CSASGLAGGEQYF
TRBV24-1,TRBJ1-5,CATSDSRTVNSNQPQHF
TRBV7-9,TRBJ2-7,CASSSNYEQYF
TRBV9,TRBJ2-3,CASSVGLGSGTQYF
TRBV19,TRBJ2-7,CASSRQSGQISEQYF
TRBV9,TRBJ2-2,CASSPRDTNTGELFF
TRBV19,TRBJ1-2,CASSTEGANYGYTF
TRBV2,TRBJ2-2,CAGKEQGTGELFF
TRBV4-2,TRBJ2-1,CASSQDSGGAGDEQFF
TRBV18,TRBJ1-1,CASSPSTGQNTEAFF
TRBV29-1,TRBJ2-7,CSATRQGIYEQYF
TRBV19,TRBJ1-5,CASSWTGVAQPQHF
TRBV7-9,TRBJ1-2,CASSLGGTGRSNYGYTF
TRBV7-2,TRBJ1-4,CASSLERGGNEKLFF
TRBV28,TRBJ2-3,CASSSTGPMTDTQYF
TRBV6-2/TRBV6-3,TRBJ1-6,CASSLRTNSPLHF
TRBV4-3,TRBJ2-7,CASSQEIGQRERDEQYF
TRBV6-5,TRBJ1-4,CASSYSRGGKGEKLFF
TRBV2,TRBJ1-6,CASSEKPPNSPLHF
TRBV6-2/TRBV6-3,TRBJ1-2,CASSRTGQGGGYTF
TRBV27,TRBJ2-7,CASSLAAKSGAKLSYEQYF
TRBV29-1,TRBJ1-1,CSDLTPNTEAFF
TRBV19,TRBJ1-2,CASSMLVGAGGYTF
TRBV5-4,TRBJ2-7,CASSLEPGPTYEQYF
TRBV5-6,TRBJ1-6,CASSLGPGTGAFNSPLHF
TRBV6-1,TRBJ1-4,CASSGVDRVATNEKLFF
TRBV4-1,TRBJ1-2,CASSLVGGGYTF
TRBV7-9,TRBJ2-7,CASSLPPWTGGEQYF
TRBV7-9,TRBJ2-7,CASQPRSSYEQYF
TRBV28,TRBJ1-4,CASSSYQEGNEKLFF
TRBV19,TRBJ1-5,CASSPEGTVNQPQHF
TRBV3-1/TRBV3-2,TRBJ1-1,CASSQDRSNTEAFF
TRBV24-1,TRBJ2-5,CATSDPAGFQETQYF
TRBV19,TRBJ1-3,CASSNPARAENTIYF
TRBV18,TRBJ2-4,CASSPNRLEIAKNIQYF
TRBV7-2,TRBJ2-5,CASSLAGGRETQYF
TRBV12-5,TRBJ1-2,CASGLVGQSYGYTF
TRBV24-1,TRBJ2-1,CATSDPGGYNEQFF
TRBV27,TRBJ1-3,CASGEGQLGGNTIYF
TRBV3-1/TRBV3-2,TRBJ2-7,CASSQAAGYEQYF
TRBV3-1/TRBV3-2,TRBJ2-4,CASSQEGNHLAKNIQYF
TRBV5-6,TRBJ2-7,CASSLSLEQYF
TRBV6-5,TRBJ2-7,CASSSRHLLYEQYF
TRBV29-1,TRBJ1-4,CSVAGTDEKLFF
TRBV13,TRBJ2-5,CASSLVGLAGEETQYF
TRBV6-6,TRBJ2-5,CASSYSKHQETQYF
TRBV9,TRBJ2-5,CASSVGSTTQETQYF
TRBV19,TRBJ1-4,CASSARKGGGEKLFF
TRBV28,TRBJ2-2,CASSTRKPAGELFF
TRBV30,TRBJ1-1,CAWSQRGRGRTNTEAFF
TRBV4-3,TRBJ2-3,CASSQTAGGKGTQYF
TRBV6-6,TRBJ2-7,CASSYVGREQYF
TRBV5-1,TRBJ2-3,CASSRGRESTDTQYF
TRBV7-2,TRBJ2-2,CASSVGQGNTGELFF
TRBV25-1,TRBJ1-2,CASRGTYGYTF
TRBV12-3/TRBV12-4,TRBJ1-2,CASSSHTNYGYTF
TRBV24-1,TRBJ1-5,CATSGPDDQPQHF
TRBV18,TRBJ2-1,CASPITFISEQFF
TRBV27,TRBJ2-5,CASSFASRNYQETQYF